This T cell receptor (beta chain) is from a study of cytomegalovirus exposure and HLA in healthy donors. Regarding the study as a whole: Common viral pathogens (according to a later analysis) appeared linked to several of the most significant clusters. A later analysis found that most CMV-associated TCR beta chains appeared HLA-restricted. Analysis was carried out at a later point, and it linked a missense DCLRE1C variant to TCR beta V- and J-gene trimming.

Concerning this clone itself: The target antigen is unknown.

13 Jbeta primers and 60 Vbeta primers were used for the PCR. Here immunoSEQ multiplex PCR was the method, and the copy in TCRdb shows in-frame clones only, minus some. Among 150,000 to 250,000 clones listed, over 75% were seen once. The V segment lost 6 bases and the J segment 7 bases; nucleotides outside the gene matches: 6. The CDR3 sequence is 14 residues long. The germline V gene encodes CDR1 ENHRY and CDR2 SYGVKD. The sample was PBMCs. This chain links TRBV10-3 with TRBJ1-6; 7 nucleotides line up with TRBD1. The receptor was derived from a boy younger than 10 in good health and CMV-seronegative. DNA for the CDR3: TGTGCCATCAGCCAGGGACAGCTCAATTCACCCCTCCACTTT. As protein: CAISQGQLNSPLHF.